What follows are 17 T cell receptor beta chains derived from one specimen sequenced in a study of blood T cell repertoires in COVID-19. Assay: immunoSEQ multiplex PCR; the TCRdb copy retains only in-frame clones and omits some. Of under 300,000 clones in the sample, around 90% were seen once. Input material: peripheral blood. The source of these receptors is a man between 50 and 59 years old with acute or convalescent COVID-19.

V is TRBV6-5 and J is TRBJ2-3, with 8 nucleotides matching TRBD2. The CDR3 runs to 16 residues. The V gene's germline CDR1 is MNHEY and CDR2 SVGAGI. The V and J ends lost 4 bases and 7 bases, in that order; junction bases with no gene match: 13. Here the CDR3 DNA reads TGTGCCAGCAGTTTCCCGCGGGGGGACGATCCAAATACGCAGTATTTT. The encoded protein is CASSFPRGDDPNTQYF.

The chain joins TRBV6-5 to TRBJ2-1; TRBD2 might be the D (6 bases). The CDR3 runs to 15 residues. Trimming removed 2 bases from V and 6 bases from J, with 14 bases in between. Looked up from germline, CDR1 is MNHEY and CDR2 is SVGAGI. CDR3 in amino acids: CASSYPAHGGNEQFF. CDR3 nucleotide sequence: TGTGCCAGCAGTTACCCCGCTCACGGGGGCAATGAGCAGTTCTTC.

The chain joins TRBV12-3 or TRBV12-4 to TRBJ2-2; 8 bases align to TRBD1. Germline trimming cut 3 bases from V and 8 bases from J; bases unmatched to any gene: 2. The CDR3 has 13 amino acids. This CDR3 reads CASSFDRGGELFF. CDR3 sequence (DNA): TGTGCCAGCAGTTTCGACAGGGGTGGGGAGCTGTTTTTT.

The chain recombines TRBV7-3 with TRBJ1-1; 7 nucleotides agree with TRBD1. In germline, CDR1 is SGHTA, CDR2 FQGTGA. Trimming at V came to 5 bases and at J to 8 bases, leaving 5 bases not matched to a gene. CDR3 length: 12 amino acids. For the CDR3, the DNA is TGTGCCAGCAGCCAGGGGACAGCGGAAGCTTTCTTT. Its translation: CASSQGTAEAFF.

The rearrangement links TRBV2 to TRBJ1-1; the D is unclear. V lost 0 bases and J 10 bases, leaving 9 bases between the germline ends. The CDR3 is made up of 12 amino acids. Looked up from germline, CDR1 is SNHLY and CDR2 is FYNNEI. DNA of the CDR3: TGTGCCAGCAGTGAAGCGCTCGGTAGAGCTTTCTTT. The encoded protein is CASSEALGRAFF.

The chain links TRBV21-1 to TRBJ2-2; TRBD2 is the table's D call and was not checked against the DNA. TRBV21-1 counts as a pseudogene. The CDR3 consists of 18 residues. The CDR3 bases are TGTGCCAGCAGCCTGGGGGGTGAACGTGGCTCGAACACCGGGGAGCTGTTTTTT. Protein product: CASSLGGERGSNTGELFF.

The J gene is TRBJ2-5, the V gene TRBV24-1; 8 positions agree with TRBD2. The CDR3 extends over 15 amino acids. Germline V lookup: CDR1 KGHDR, CDR2 SFDVKD. J lost 1 base, V lost 4 bases, and 4 bases had no gene match. CDR3 region: CATSDGGGPQETQYF. Written as DNA, the CDR3 is TGTGCCACCAGTGACGGGGGGGGTCCCCAAGAGACCCAGTACTTC.

The J gene is TRBJ1-4, the V gene TRBV30, with D unresolved. This CDR3 comprises 11 residues. Germline V CDR1 and CDR2: GTSNPN, SVGIG (reference sequence). With 5 bases removed from V and 14 bases from J, the gap between germline ends came to 15 bases. CDR3 sequence reads: CAWFREGGLFF. The DNA for the CDR3 is TGTGCCTGGTTCCGGGAAGGCGGGCTGTTTTTT.

This clone was observed a handful of times. V is TRBV7-9 and J is TRBJ2-3, with 10 bases that match TRBD1. This CDR3 is built from 15 residues. Germline lookup yields CDR1 SEHNR and CDR2 FQNEAQ (reference sequence). J lost 0 bases, V lost 3 bases, and 0 bases had no gene match. CDR3: CASSLGQGSTDTQYF. The CDR3 bases are TGTGCCAGCAGCTTGGGACAGGGGAGCACAGATACGCAGTATTTT.

V usage is TRBV19 and J usage is TRBJ2-2, with D possibly being TRBD1 (5 bases). The CDR3 spans 15 residues. Trimming took 3 bases from V and 3 from J, leaving 11 bases between them. The germline V gene encodes CDR1 LNHDA and CDR2 SQIVND (reference sequence). The CDR3, as DNA: TGTGCCAGTAGTATCCCCTCGACAGACACCGGGGAGCTGTTTTTT. It encodes CASSIPSTDTGELFF.

The rearrangement joins TRBV2 to TRBJ1-6; 8 positions agree with TRBD1. Germline V lookup: CDR1 SNHLY, CDR2 FYNNEI. Trimming at V came to 6 bases and at J to 7 bases, leaving 8 bases not matched to a gene. This CDR3 comprises 15 residues. Here the CDR3 reads CASRPGQASNSPLHF. The CDR3 DNA follows: TGTGCCAGCAGGCCGGGACAGGCCTCGAATTCACCCCTCCACTTT.

This chain links TRBV6-5 with TRBJ1-2, with D unresolved. The CDR3 consists of 10 residues. Trimming cost V 11 bases and J 8 bases, with 12 bases left between them. Germline V gene lookup returns CDR1 MNHEY and CDR2 SVGAGI. Here the CDR3 DNA reads TGTGCCTGCCACAGTACCGGCTACACCTTC. Its protein is CACHSTGYTF.

V and J are TRBV2 and TRBJ2-7; 10 nucleotides align to TRBD1. Looked up from germline, CDR1 is SNHLY and CDR2 is FYNNEI. V lost 3 bases and J lost 4; bases outside the gene matches: 3. This CDR3 comprises 14 residues. The CDR3 spells CASSEGQGMYEQYF. CDR3 bases: TGTGCCAGCAGTGAGGGACAGGGGATGTACGAGCAGTACTTC.

The chain combines TRBV4-1 with TRBJ2-1; 7 nucleotides align to TRBD2. The CDR3 has 16 residues. The germline CDR1 and CDR2 sequences are MGHRA and YSYEKL. Trimming removed 5 bases from V and 0 bases from J; junction bases left unmatched: 7. This CDR3 is CASSGRAPSSYNEQFF. The CDR3 DNA sequence: TGCGCCAGCAGCGGGAGGGCACCGAGCTCCTACAATGAGCAGTTCTTC.

V is TRBV3-1 (or the pseudogene TRBV3-2) and J is TRBJ1-2; 7 bases are a match to TRBD1. This CDR3 region has 16 residues. Germline V gene sequence: CDR1 LGHDT, CDR2 YNNKEL (reference sequence). The V segment lost 1 base and the J segment 2 bases; nucleotides outside the gene matches: 7. In DNA, the CDR3 is TGTGCCAGCAGCCAAGGATTACCGGGACAGAACTATGGCTACACCTTC. This codes for CASSQGLPGQNYGYTF.

V gene TRBV27 combines with J gene TRBJ1-5, with D possibly TRBD1 on 5 matching bases. The CDR3 consists of 13 residues. V lost 3 bases to trimming and J lost 7 bases, with 10 bases between them. The germline gives CDR1 MNHEY, CDR2 SMNVEV (reference sequence). The CDR3 DNA reads as TGTGCCAGCAGTTTGGAGGGGTACCAGCCCCAGCATTTT. This translates into CASSLEGYQPQHF.

J is TRBJ2-3 and V is TRBV19, with D maybe TRBD2 (5 bases). This CDR3 region has 12 residues. The germline CDR1 and CDR2 sequences are LNHDA and SQIVND (reference sequence). Trimming pared 4 bases from V and 6 bases from J, leaving 8 bases between. As DNA, the CDR3 is TGTGCCAGTAGTACCTCGGGGGATACGCAGTATTTT. Protein sequence: CASSTSGDTQYF.